The entry below gives a single T cell receptor (beta chain) sequence along with its context. Its specificity is not known. The data derive from a study of cytomegalovirus exposure and HLA in healthy donors. Findings and limits, study-wide: Presence/absence analyses treated sequencing depth as roughly uniform across donors.

With V trimmed by 3 bases and J by 5 bases, 6 bases remained unmatched. This CDR3 has 15 residues. CDR1 is LNHDA, CDR2 SQIVND, per germline (reference sequence). The study ran its PCR with 60 Vbeta and 13 Jbeta primers. Measured with immunoSEQ multiplex PCR; TCRdb has only the in-frame clones, and not every one. The sample contains 100,000 to 120,000 clones, 65% to 80% of which appear only once. Sample: PBMCs. The source of this sequence is a woman aged 60-70 years in good health and CMV-seropositive. The chain joins TRBV19 to TRBJ2-1, with 8 bases aligning to TRBD2. CDR3 residues: CASSITSGGNNEQFF. The CDR3 region has the DNA TGTGCCAGTAGTATTACTAGCGGAGGAAACAATGAGCAGTTCTTC.